This T cell receptor beta chain derives from a study of cytomegalovirus exposure and HLA in healthy donors. About the study: Earlier results showed roughly 120 million unique TCR beta sequences derived from about 179 million T cells. Most donors, just over 80% of a few hundred genotyped, fell in the Caucasian-associated ancestry cluster.

The PCR was carried out with 60 Vbeta primers and 13 Jbeta primers. Only in-frame clones appear in the TCRdb table, and some are missing; sequencing was by immunoSEQ multiplex PCR. The sample records about 150,000 clones, roughly 62% being singletons. V gave up 5 bases and J gave up 4 bases, with 14 bases separating them. Looked up from germline, CDR1 is MNHEY and CDR2 is SMNVEV (reference sequence). The CDR3 has 14 amino acids. This clone was found once. What it binds is unknown. Study findings and constraints: Prediction of most subjects' HLA-A and HLA-B alleles by TCR beta sequences was reportedly accurate.

The rearrangement joins TRBV27 to TRBJ1-2; D not resolved. Sequencing was carried out using PBMCs. The sequence derives from a man in his 60s in good health and CMV-seronegative. For the CDR3, the DNA is TGTGCCAGCAGTCCCCGGGTAGCTGGCTATGGCTACACCTTC. It yields the protein CASSPRVAGYGYTF.